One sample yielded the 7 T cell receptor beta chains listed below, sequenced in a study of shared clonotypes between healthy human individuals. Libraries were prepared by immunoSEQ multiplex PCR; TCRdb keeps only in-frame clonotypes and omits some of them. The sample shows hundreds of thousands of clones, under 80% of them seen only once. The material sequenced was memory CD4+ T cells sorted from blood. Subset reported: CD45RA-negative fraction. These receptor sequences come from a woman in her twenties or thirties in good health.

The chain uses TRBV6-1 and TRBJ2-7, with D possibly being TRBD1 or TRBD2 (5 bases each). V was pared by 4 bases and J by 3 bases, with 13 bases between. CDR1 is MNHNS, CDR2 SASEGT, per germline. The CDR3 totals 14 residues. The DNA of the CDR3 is TGTGCCAGCAGTGGCCGGGACCTTAACTACGAGCAGTACTTC. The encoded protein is CASSGRDLNYEQYF.

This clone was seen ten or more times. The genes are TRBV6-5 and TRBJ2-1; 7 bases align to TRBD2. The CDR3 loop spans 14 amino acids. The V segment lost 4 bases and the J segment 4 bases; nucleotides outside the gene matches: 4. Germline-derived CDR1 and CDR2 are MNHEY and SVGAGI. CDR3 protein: CASSSLGGYNEQFF. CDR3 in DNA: TGTGCCAGCAGTTCTCTGGGGGGGTACAATGAGCAGTTCTTC.

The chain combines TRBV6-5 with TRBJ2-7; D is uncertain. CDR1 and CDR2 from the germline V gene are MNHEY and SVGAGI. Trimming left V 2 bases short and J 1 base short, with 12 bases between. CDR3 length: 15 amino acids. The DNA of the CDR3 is TGTGCCAGCAGTTACCACGCGACTGAATCCTACGAGCAGTACTTC. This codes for CASSYHATESYEQYF.

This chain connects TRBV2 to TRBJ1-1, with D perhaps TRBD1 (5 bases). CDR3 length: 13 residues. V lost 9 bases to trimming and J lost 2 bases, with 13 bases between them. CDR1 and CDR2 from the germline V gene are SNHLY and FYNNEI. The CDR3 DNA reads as TGTGCCAGTAGGAAGGGGTTAAACACTGAAGCTTTCTTT. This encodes CASRKGLNTEAFF.

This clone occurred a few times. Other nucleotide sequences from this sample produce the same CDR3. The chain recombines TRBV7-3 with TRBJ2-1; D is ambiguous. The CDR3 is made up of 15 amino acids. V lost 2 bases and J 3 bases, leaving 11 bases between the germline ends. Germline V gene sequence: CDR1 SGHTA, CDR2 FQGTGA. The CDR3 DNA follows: TGTGCCAGCAGCTTAGGGTCAGGCCTCTACAATGAGCAGTTCTTC. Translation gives CASSLGSGLYNEQFF.

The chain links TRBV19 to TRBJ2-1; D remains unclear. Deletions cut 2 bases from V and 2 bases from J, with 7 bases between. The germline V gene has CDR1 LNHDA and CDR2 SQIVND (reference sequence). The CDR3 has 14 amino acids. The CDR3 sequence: CASSIRDAYNEQFF. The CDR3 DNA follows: TGTGCCAGTAGTATAAGGGATGCCTACAATGAGCAGTTCTTC.

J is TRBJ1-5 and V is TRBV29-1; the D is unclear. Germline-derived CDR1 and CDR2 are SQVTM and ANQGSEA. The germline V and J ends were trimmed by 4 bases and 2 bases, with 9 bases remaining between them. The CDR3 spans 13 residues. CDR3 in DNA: TGCAGCGTTGGCCCCCCGGGCAATCAGCCCCAGCATTTT. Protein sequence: CSVGPPGNQPQHF.